These T cell receptor beta chains were read from a single sample in a study of T cell responses to AZD1222 COVID-19 vaccine. Measured with immunoSEQ multiplex PCR; TCRdb has only the in-frame clones, and not every one. The repertoire holds 100,000 to 120,000 clones, with more than 75% as singletons. The source was peripheral blood, collected on day 0 of AZD1222 vaccination. The receptors originated from an adult in good health. Both conserved end residues are part of each CDR3. Each record gives: CDR3 protein, CDR3 DNA, clone size, J gene, V gene, D gene. A D gene is named only where the DNA matches it firmly. Rows give clone size only sometimes, using once, few, many, or a class for an expanded clone.

CDR3: CASSLAGMADTQYF; DNA: TGCGCCAGCAGCTTGGCAGGGATGGCAGATACGCAGTATTTT; size: -; J: TRBJ2-3; V: TRBV5-1; D: -
CDR3: CASSQDRLAGGETQYF; DNA: TGTGCCAGCAGCCAAGATAGACTAGCGGGAGGAGAGACCCAGTACTTC; size: once; J: TRBJ2-5; V: TRBV4-2; D: TRBD2
CDR3: CASSPSGPSASTDTQYF; DNA: TGTGCCAGCTCACCAAGCGGCCCTTCCGCTAGCACAGATACGCAGTATTTT; size: -; J: TRBJ2-3; V: TRBV18; D: -
CDR3: CASDGVAGGPYEQYF; DNA: TGTGCCAGCGACGGGGTAGCGGGAGGCCCCTACGAGCAGTACTTC; size: -; J: TRBJ2-7; V: TRBV28; D: TRBD2
CDR3: CASTRTGGQGRETQYF; DNA: TGTGCCAGCACCCGGACTGGGGGACAGGGCAGAGAAACCCAGTACTTC; size: -; J: TRBJ2-5; V: TRBV7-9; D: TRBD1
CDR3: CASSPVMASDHNEQFF; DNA: TGTGCCAGCAGCCCGGTAATGGCTAGCGATCACAATGAGCAGTTCTTC; size: once; J: TRBJ2-1; V: TRBV7-9; D: -
CDR3: CASSEFGQSGGTDTQYF; DNA: TGTGCCAGCAGTGAATTCGGACAGTCCGGGGGCACAGATACGCAGTATTTT; size: -; J: TRBJ2-3; V: TRBV6-4; D: -
CDR3: CASSSLAGGAYNEQFF; DNA: TGCGCCAGCAGCTCACTAGCGGGAGGAGCCTACAATGAGCAGTTCTTC; size: -; J: TRBJ2-1; V: TRBV5-1; D: TRBD2
CDR3: CATSRSGTVTYEQYF; DNA: TGTGCCACCAGCAGATCCGGGACAGTCACCTACGAGCAGTACTTC; size: -; J: TRBJ2-7; V: TRBV15; D: TRBD1
CDR3: CATSGPGAVETQYF; DNA: TGTGCCACCAGTGGACCGGGGGCAGTTGAGACCCAGTACTTC; size: -; J: TRBJ2-5; V: TRBV24-1; D: -
CDR3: CASIKTGGDYGYTF; DNA: TGTGCCAGTATTAAGACAGGAGGCGACTATGGCTACACCTTC; size: -; J: TRBJ1-2; V: TRBV19; D: -